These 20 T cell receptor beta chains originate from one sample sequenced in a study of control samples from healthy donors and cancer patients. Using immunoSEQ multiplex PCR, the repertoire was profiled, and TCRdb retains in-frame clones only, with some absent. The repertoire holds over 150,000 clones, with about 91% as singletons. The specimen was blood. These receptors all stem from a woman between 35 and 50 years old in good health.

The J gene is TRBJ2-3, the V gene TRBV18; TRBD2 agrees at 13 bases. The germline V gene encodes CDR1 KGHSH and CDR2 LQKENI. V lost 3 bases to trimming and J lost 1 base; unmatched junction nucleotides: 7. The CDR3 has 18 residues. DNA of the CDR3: TGTGCCAGCTCACCCCGCCCTGGACTAGCGGGGGGCACAGATACGCAGTATTTT. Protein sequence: CASSPRPGLAGGTDTQYF.

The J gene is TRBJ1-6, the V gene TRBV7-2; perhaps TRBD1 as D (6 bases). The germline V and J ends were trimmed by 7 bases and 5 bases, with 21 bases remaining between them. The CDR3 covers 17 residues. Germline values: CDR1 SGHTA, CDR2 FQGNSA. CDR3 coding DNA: TGTGCCAGCACGCAACAGGGAAAGCCCCCGAATAATTCACCCCTCCACTTT. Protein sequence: CASTQQGKPPNNSPLHF.

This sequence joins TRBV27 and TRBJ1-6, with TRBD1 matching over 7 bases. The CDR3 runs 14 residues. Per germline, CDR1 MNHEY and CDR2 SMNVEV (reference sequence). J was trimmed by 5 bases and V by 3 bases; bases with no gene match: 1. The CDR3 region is CASSFGQDNSPLHF. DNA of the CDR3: TGTGCCAGCAGTTTCGGACAGGATAATTCACCCCTCCACTTT.

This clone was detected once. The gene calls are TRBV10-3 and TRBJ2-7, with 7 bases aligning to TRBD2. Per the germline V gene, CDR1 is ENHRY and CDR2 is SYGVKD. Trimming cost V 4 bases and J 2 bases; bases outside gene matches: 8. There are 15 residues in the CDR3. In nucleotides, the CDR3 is TGTGCCATCAGTGTGTCTAGCGGACTTACCTACGAGCAGTACTTC. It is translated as CAISVSSGLTYEQYF.

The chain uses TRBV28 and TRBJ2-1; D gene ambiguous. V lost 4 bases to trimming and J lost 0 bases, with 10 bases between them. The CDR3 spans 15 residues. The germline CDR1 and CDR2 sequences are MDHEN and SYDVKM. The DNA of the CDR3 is TGTGCCAGCAGTTCAGGCGGAAGCTCCTACAATGAGCAGTTCTTC. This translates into CASSSGGSSYNEQFF.

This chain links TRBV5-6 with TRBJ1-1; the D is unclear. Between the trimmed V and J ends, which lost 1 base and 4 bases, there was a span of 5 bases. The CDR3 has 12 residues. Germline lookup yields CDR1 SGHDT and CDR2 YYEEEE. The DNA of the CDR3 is TGTGCCAGCAGCTTGTTCGGCACTGAAGCTTTCTTT. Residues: CASSLFGTEAFF.

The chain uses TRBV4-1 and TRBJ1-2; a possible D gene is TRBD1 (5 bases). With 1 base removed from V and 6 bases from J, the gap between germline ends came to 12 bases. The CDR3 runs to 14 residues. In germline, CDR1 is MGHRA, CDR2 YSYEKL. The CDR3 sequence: CASSQVLGDDGYTF. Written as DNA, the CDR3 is TGCGCCAGCAGCCAAGTATTAGGGGATGATGGCTACACCTTC.

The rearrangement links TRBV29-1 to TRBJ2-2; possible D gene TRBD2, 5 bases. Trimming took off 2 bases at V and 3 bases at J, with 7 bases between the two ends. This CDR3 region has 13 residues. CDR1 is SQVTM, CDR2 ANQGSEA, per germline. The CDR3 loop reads CSVESGYTGELFF. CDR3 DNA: TGCAGCGTTGAATCGGGGTACACCGGGGAGCTGTTTTTT.

The DNA for the CDR3 is TGTGCCAGCAGCGTAGGGGGCGGGGAAGATACGCAGTATTTT. Translated: CASSVGGGEDTQYF. The rearrangement joins TRBV9 to TRBJ2-3; D perhaps matches TRBD2 (6 bases). This CDR3 comprises 14 residues. Germline V gene sequence: CDR1 SGDLS, CDR2 YYNGEE. Trimming stripped 0 bases from V and 5 bases from J, with 10 bases between.

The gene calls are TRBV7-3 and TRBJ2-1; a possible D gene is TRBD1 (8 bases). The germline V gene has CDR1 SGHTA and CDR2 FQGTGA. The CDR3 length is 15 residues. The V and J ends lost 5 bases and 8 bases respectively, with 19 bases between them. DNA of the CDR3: TGTGCCAGCAGCCAAGGACAGGGAGGGCGGTATGAGCAGTTCTTC. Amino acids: CASSQGQGGRYEQFF.

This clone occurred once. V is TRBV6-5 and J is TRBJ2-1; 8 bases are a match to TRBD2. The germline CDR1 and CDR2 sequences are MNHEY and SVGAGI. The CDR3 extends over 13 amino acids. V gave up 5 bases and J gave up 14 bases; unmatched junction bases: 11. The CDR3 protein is CASSTIGGAGEFF. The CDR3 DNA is TGTGCCAGCAGTACGATCGGGGGAGCGGGGGAGTTCTTC.

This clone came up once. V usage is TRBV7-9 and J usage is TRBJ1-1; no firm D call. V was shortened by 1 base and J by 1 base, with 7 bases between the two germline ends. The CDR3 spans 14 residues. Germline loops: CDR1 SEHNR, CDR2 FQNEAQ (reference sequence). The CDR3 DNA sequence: TGTGCCAGCAGCTTAGTTCACTCGAACACTGAAGCTTTCTTT. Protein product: CASSLVHSNTEAFF.

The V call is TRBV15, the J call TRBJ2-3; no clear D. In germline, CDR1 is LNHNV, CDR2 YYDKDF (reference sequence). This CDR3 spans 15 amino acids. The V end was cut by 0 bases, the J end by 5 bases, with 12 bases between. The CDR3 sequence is CATSREVSQKDTQYF. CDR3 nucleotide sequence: TGTGCCACCAGCAGAGAGGTCTCGCAGAAAGATACGCAGTATTTT.

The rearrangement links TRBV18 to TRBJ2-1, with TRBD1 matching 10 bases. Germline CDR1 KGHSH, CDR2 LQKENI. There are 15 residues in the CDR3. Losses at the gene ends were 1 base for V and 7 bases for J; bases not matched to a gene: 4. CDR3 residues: CASSPRTGGSNEQFF. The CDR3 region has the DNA TGTGCCAGCTCACCACGGACAGGGGGTTCGAATGAGCAGTTCTTC.

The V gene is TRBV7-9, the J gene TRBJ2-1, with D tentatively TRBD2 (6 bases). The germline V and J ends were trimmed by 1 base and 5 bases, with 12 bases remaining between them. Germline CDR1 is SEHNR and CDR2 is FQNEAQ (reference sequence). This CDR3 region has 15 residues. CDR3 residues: CASSLEGLINNEQFF. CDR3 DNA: TGTGCCAGCAGCTTAGAGGGACTCATAAACAATGAGCAGTTCTTC.

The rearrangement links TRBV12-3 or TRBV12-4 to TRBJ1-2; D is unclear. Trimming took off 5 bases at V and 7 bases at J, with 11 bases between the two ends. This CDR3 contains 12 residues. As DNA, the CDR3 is TGTGCCAGCAGTCGGACGCCCACTGGCTACACCTTC. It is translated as CASSRTPTGYTF.

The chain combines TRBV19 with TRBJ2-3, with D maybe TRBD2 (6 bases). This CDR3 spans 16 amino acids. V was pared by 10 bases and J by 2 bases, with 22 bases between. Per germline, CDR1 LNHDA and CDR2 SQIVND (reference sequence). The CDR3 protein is CATTQGLPTNTDTQYF. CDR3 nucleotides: TGTGCCACCACTCAGGGACTCCCAACTAACACAGATACGCAGTATTTT.

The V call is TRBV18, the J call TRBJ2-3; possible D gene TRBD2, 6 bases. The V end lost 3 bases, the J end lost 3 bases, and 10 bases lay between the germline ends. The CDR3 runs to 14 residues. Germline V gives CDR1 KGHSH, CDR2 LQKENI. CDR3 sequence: CASSPRLGTDTQYF. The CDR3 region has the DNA TGTGCCAGCTCACCGCGACTAGGGACAGATACGCAGTATTTT.

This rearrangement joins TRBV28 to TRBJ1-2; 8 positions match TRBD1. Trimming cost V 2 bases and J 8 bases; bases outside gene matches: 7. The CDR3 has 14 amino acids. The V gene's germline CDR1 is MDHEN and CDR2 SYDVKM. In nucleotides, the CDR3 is TGTGCCAGCAGTTTAGTTCAGGGGGCTCACGGCTACACCTTC. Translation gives CASSLVQGAHGYTF.

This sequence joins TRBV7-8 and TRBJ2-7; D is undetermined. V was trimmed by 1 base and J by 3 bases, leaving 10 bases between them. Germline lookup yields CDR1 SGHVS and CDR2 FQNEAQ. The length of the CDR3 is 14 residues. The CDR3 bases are TGTGCCAGCAGCTTAGGGGTGCAGTACTACGAGCAGTACTTC. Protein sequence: CASSLGVQYYEQYF. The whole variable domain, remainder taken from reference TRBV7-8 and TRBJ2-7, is GAGVSQSPRYKVAKRGQDVALRCDPISGHVSLFWYQQALGQGPEFLTYFQNEAQLDKSGLPSDRFFAERPEGSVSTLKIQRTQQEDSAVYLCASSLGVQYYEQYFGPGTRLTVT.